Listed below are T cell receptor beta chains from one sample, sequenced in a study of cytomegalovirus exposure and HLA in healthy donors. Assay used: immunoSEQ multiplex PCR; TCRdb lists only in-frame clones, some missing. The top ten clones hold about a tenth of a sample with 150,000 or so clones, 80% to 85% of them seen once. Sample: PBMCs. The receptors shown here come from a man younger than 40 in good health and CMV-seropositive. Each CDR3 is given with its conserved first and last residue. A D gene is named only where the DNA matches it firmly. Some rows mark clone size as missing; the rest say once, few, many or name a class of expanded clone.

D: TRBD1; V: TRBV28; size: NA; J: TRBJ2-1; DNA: TGTGCCAGCCCCCCCCGCGCAGGGGGCTTCAGCAATGAGCAGTTCTTC; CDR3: CASPPRAGGFSNEQFF
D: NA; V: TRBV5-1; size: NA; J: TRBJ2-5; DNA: TGCGCCAGCAGCGTAACAGTACAAGAGACCCAGTACTTC; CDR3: CASSVTVQETQYF
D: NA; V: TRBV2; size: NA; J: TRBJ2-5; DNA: TGTGCCAGCAGTGAAGCGCGGACAGACCAAGAGACCCAGTACTTC; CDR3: CASSEARTDQETQYF
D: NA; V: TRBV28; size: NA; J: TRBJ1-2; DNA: TGTGCCAGCAGACCCCTTATGCGGAATGGCTACACCTTC; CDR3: CASRPLMRNGYTF
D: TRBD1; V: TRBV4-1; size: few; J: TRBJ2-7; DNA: TGCGCCAGCAGCCAAGGGGGACAGGGATGGTCCTACGAGCAGTACTTC; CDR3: CASSQGGQGWSYEQYF
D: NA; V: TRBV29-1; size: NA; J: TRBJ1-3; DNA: TGCAGCGTTTTCGGGAGTCCAGGCCTCTCTGGAAACACCATATATTTT; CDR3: CSVFGSPGLSGNTIYF
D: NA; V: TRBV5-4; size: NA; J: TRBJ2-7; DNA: TGTGCCAGCAGCATGGGGTTTAGACTAGAGGAGCAGTACTTC; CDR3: CASSMGFRLEEQYF
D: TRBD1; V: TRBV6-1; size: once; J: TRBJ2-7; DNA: TGTGCCAGCAGTGATTCCGGGACAGGGGTGAGCGAGCAGTACTTC; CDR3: CASSDSGTGVSEQYF
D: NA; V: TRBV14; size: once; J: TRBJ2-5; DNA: TGTGCCAGCAGCCAAGGAGGCCGGGACCAGTACTTC; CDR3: CASSQGGRDQYF
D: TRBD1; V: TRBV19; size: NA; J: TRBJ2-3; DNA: TGTGCCAGTAGTAGACAGGGGGCGCGGGGCACAGATACGCAGTATTTT; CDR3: CASSRQGARGTDTQYF
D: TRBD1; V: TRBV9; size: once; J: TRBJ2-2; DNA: TGTGCCAGTGGGACAGGTAACACCGGGGAGCTGTTTTTT; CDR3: CASGTGNTGELFF
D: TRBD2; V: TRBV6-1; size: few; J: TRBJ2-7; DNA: TGTGCCAGCAGTGCTAGCGGTACCTACGAGCAGTACTTC; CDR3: CASSASGTYEQYF
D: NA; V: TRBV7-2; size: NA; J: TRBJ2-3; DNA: TGTGCCAGCAGCTTAGTAGCGGCCACAGATACGCAGTATTTT; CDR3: CASSLVAATDTQYF
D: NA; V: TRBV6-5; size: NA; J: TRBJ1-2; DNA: TGTGCCAGCAGTTACTCCGGGGGATCCCACTATGGCTACACCTTC; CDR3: CASSYSGGSHYGYTF
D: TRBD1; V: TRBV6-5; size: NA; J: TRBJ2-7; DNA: TGTGCCAGCAGTCGACAGGGGGGGTACTCCTACGAGCAGTACTTC; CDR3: CASSRQGGYSYEQYF
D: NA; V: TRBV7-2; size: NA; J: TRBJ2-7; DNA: TGTGCCAGCACCCTTTTTAACAACAGGGACGAGCAGTACTTC; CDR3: CASTLFNNRDEQYF
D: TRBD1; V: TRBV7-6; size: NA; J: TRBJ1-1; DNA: TGTGCCAGCAGCCGTATGGGGACAGCTAACACTGAAGCTTTCTTT; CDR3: CASSRMGTANTEAFF
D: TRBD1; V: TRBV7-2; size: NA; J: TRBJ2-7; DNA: TGTGCCAGCAGCTTAGATGTGGGGACAGGGCCCTACGAGCAGTACTTC; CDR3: CASSLDVGTGPYEQYF
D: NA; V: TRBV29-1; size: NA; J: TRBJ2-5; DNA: TGCAGCGTTGAAGGAGTGAGGGTCCAAGAGACCCAGTACTTC; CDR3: CSVEGVRVQETQYF
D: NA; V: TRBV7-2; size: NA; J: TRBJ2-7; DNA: TGTGCCAGCAGCTTCGTCGGGGTCGAGCAGTACTTC; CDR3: CASSFVGVEQYF
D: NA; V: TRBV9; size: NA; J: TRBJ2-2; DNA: TGTGCCAGCAGCGTAGAACTAAAAGGAACCGGGGAGCTGTTTTTT; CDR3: CASSVELKGTGELFF
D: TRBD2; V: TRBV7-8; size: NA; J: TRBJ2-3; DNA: TGTGCCAGCAGTCCGGACCGGACTAGCGGGCAGACCCGCACAGATACGCAGTATTTT; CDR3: CASSPDRTSGQTRTDTQYF
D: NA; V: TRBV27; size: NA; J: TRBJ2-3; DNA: TGTGCCGTGGGACGGAGGGAGCCAGATACGCAGTATTTT; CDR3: CAVGRREPDTQYF
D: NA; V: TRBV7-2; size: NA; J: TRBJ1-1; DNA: TGTGCCAGCAGCTTAGCAGCGAACACTGAAGCTTTCTTT; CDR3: CASSLAANTEAFF
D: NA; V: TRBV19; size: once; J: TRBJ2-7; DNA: TGTGCCAGTAGTCCGGAAGGGGCCCCCTACGAGCAGTACTTC; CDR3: CASSPEGAPYEQYF
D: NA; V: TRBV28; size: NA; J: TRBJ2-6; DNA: TGTGCCAGCACGAACGGGGTCTCTGGGGCCAACGTCCTGACTTTC; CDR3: CASTNGVSGANVLTF
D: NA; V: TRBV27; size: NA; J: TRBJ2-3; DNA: TGTGCCAGCAGTTTTTCGGTCTCCCGCACAGATACGCAGTATTTT; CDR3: CASSFSVSRTDTQYF
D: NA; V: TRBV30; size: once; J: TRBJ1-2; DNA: TGTGCCTGGAGTGTACAGAGGGCAGCTGGCTACACCTTC; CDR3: CAWSVQRAAGYTF
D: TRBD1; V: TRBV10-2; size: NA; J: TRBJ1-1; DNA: TGCGCCAGCTCCGATAGGGGGCAGGAGACTGAAGCTTTCTTT; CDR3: CASSDRGQETEAFF
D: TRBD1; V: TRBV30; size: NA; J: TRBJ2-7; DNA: TGTGCCTGGAGTCCGGACAGGGGGAGCGCCTACGAGCAGTACTTC; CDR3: CAWSPDRGSAYEQYF
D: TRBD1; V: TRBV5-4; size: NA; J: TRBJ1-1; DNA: TGTGCCAGCAGCTTACAGGGGTCCCGGAACACTGAAGCTTTCTTT; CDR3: CASSLQGSRNTEAFF
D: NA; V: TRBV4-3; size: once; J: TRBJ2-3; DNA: TGCGCCAGCAGCCCTTACGGGGGGCCGAGCGGTACGCAGTATTTT; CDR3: CASSPYGGPSGTQYF
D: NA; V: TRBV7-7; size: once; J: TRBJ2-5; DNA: TGTGCCAGCAGCGGACACCTCCAAGAGACCCAGTACTTC; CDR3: CASSGHLQETQYF
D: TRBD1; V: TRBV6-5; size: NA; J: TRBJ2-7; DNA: TGTGCCAGCAGCTTCCGACAGGGCGGCGAGCAGTACTTC; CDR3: CASSFRQGGEQYF
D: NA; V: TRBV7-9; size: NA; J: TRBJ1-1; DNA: TGTGCCAGCAGCTCAACGTATTCGGACAGAGACACCCCTGAAGCTTTCTTT; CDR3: CASSSTYSDRDTPEAFF
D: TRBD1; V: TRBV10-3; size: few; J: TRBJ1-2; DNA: TGTGCCAGTGAGGGACAGGCTTACTATGGCTACACCTTC; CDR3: CASEGQAYYGYTF
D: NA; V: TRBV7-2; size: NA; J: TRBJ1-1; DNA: TGTGCCAGCAGCTTAGGACAGCGACACACTGAAGCTTTCTTT; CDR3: CASSLGQRHTEAFF
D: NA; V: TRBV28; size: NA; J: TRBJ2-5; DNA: TGTGCCAGCAGTTCCCTTGCAGGGGAGCAGTCCCCCAGGGAGACCCAGTACTTC; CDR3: CASSSLAGEQSPRETQYF
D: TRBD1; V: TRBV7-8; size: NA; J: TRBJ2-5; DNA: TGTGCCAGCAGCTTAGAGGTACAGGGGGAGACCCAGTACTTC; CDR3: CASSLEVQGETQYF
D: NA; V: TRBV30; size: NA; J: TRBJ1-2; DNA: TGTGGTTTTGGGGGCCCCTCGGGGGGCTACACCTTC; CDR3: CGFGGPSGGYTF
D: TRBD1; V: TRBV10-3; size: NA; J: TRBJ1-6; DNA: TGTGCCATCAGTGAGTCGAAACAGGGGGGGAATTCACCCCTCCACTTT; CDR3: CAISESKQGGNSPLHF
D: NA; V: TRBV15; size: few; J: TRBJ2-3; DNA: TGTGCCACCAGCAGAGATTCGCGAGGGAGGAGGCCAGATACGCAGTATTTT; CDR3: CATSRDSRGRRPDTQYF
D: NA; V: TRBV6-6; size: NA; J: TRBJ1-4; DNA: TGTGCCAGCAGTTTCCCTAGGGAAAAACTGTTTTTT; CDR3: CASSFPREKLFF
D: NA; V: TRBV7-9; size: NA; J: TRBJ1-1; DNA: TGTGCCAGCAGCTTCAGTGCGAACACTGAAGCTTTCTTT; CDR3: CASSFSANTEAFF
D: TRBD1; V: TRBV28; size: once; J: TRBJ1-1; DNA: TGTGCCAGCAGTCCCGGGACAGGGGAAGTCACTGAAGCTTTCTTT; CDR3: CASSPGTGEVTEAFF
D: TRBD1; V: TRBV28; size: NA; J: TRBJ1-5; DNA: TGTGCCAGCAGCCTCGGGACAGCAGAATGGGCCCAGCATTTT; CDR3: CASSLGTAEWAQHF
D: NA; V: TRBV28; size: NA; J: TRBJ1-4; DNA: TGTGCCAGCATCTCAGGGGCGGTTCATAATGAAAAACTGTTTTTT; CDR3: CASISGAVHNEKLFF
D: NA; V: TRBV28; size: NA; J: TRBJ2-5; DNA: TGTGCCACAGCAACAGGCAGGGGAGAGACCCAGTACTTC; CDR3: CATATGRGETQYF
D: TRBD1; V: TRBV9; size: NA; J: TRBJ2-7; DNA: TGTGCCAGCAGCTCCGGGACAGGTATCTACGAGCAGTACTTC; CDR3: CASSSGTGIYEQYF
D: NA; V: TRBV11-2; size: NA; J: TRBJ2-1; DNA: TGTGCCAGCAGCTCGCGGAGACGTCGTGAGAATGAGCAGTTCTTC; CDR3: CASSSRRRRENEQFF
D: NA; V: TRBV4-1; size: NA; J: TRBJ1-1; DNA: TGCGCCAGCAGGGGTACCCCGGCCCCCAGGGAAACTTTCTTT; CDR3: CASRGTPAPRETFF